This T cell receptor (beta chain) was sequenced in a study of T cell changes during pregnancy in multiple sclerosis. Method: immunoSEQ multiplex PCR; TCRdb's copy keeps in-frame clones and lacks some. The table has 45,000 to 55,000 clones, around 92% seen once. The clonotype comes from a female donor in good health, enrolled as a control in a pregnancy study. The sample was CD4+ T cells from peripheral blood mononuclear cells, taken after pregnancy.

CDR3 protein: CASSLGALGTDTQYF. The CDR3 coding sequence is TGTGCCAGCAGCCTGGGGGCTTTGGGCACAGATACGCAGTATTTT. This chain links TRBV6-6 with TRBJ2-3, with D possibly matching TRBD1 (6 bases). Looked up from germline, CDR1 is MNHNY and CDR2 is SVGAGI (reference sequence). The CDR3 runs to 15 residues. Trimming left V 6 bases short and J 1 base short, with 14 bases between.